The 10 T cell receptor beta chains given below trace back to one sample, sequenced in a study of OX40 agonist ivuxolimab in advanced cancers. Profiled with immunoSEQ multiplex PCR; TCRdb holds only in-frame clones, not every one. The sample has about 41,000 clones, more than 70% seen once. The specimen comprised CD4+ or CD8+ T cells sorted from blood, sampled in a trial of the OX40 agonist ivuxolimab. All receptors come from an adult with an advanced solid tumor such as melanoma, head and neck, liver or kidney cancer.

Only one count was recorded for this clone. The chain has TRBV4-1 and TRBJ1-1; D is ambiguous. The CDR3 runs 14 residues. Germline CDR1 reads MGHRA; CDR2 reads YSYEKL. Trimming shortened V by 3 bases and J by 5 bases, and 13 bases separated the two germline ends. DNA of the CDR3: TGCGCCAGCAGCCACTTATCTCTGGAAACTGAAGCTTTCTTT. Translation: CASSHLSLETEAFF.

This chain uses TRBV9 with TRBJ2-2; 7 bases line up with TRBD1. CDR1 and CDR2 (germline): SGDLS, YYNGEE. V was clipped by 0 bases and J by 0 bases; unmatched bases: 5. This CDR3 region has 17 residues. This CDR3 reads CASSVVLGTANTGELFF. The CDR3 DNA follows: TGTGCCAGCAGCGTAGTTCTCGGGACAGCGAACACCGGGGAGCTGTTTTTT.

The chain links TRBV28 to TRBJ2-3; TRBD2 matches at 14 bases. Trimming took 7 bases from V and 1 from J; bases not matched to a gene: 13. The germline CDR1 and CDR2 sequences are MDHEN and SYDVKM. This CDR3 region has 19 residues. CDR3 in amino acids: CASKLPGLAGERGTDTQYF. As DNA, the CDR3 is TGTGCCAGCAAACTCCCGGGACTAGCGGGAGAACGAGGCACAGATACGCAGTATTTT.

The CDR3, as DNA: TGTGCCAGCAGCTTTGCTGCGTGGAGCTCCTACGAGCAGTACTTC. Its protein is CASSFAAWSSYEQYF. V usage is TRBV7-9 and J usage is TRBJ2-7, with D uncertain. The CDR3 contains 15 residues. V lost 3 bases, J lost 0 bases, and 12 bases lay in between. Germline CDR1 SEHNR, CDR2 FQNEAQ (reference sequence).

For this clone: In the same sample, other DNA sequences code for this CDR3. The chain links TRBV4-1 to TRBJ2-7; D gene uncertain. The CDR3 has 13 amino acids. Germline-derived CDR1 and CDR2 are MGHRA and YSYEKL. V lost 1 base and J 1 base, leaving 5 bases between the germline ends. The CDR3: CASSQVSSYEQYF. The CDR3 bases are TGCGCCAGCAGCCAAGTCTCGTCCTACGAGCAGTACTTC.

This sequence joins TRBV27 and TRBJ2-3; D uncertain. Germline V gives CDR1 MNHEY, CDR2 SMNVEV (reference sequence). With 9 bases removed from V and 3 bases from J, the gap between germline ends came to 22 bases. The CDR3 has 16 amino acids. As DNA, the CDR3 is TGTGCCAGATCCTTCGCGACCGCAAGGAAAACAGATACGCAGTATTTT. Translated: CARSFATARKTDTQYF.

The chain uses TRBV30 and TRBJ2-2; D is unclear. CDR3 length: 14 amino acids. CDR1 and CDR2 from the germline V gene are GTSNPN and SVGIG (reference sequence). Trimming pared 1 base from V and 0 bases from J, leaving 6 bases between. The CDR3 sequence is CAWSGTSNTGELFF. In DNA, the CDR3 is TGTGCCTGGAGTGGCACCTCGAACACCGGGGAGCTGTTTTTT.

The chain couples TRBV5-5 to TRBJ2-7, with a tentative D call TRBD1 (6 bases). V was shortened by 4 bases and J by 6 bases, with 11 bases between the two germline ends. The CDR3 length is 12 residues. The germline V gene has CDR1 SGHKS and CDR2 YYEKEE (reference sequence). The CDR3 DNA reads TGTGCCAGCAGCCCCCAGGGGTTCGAGCAGTACTTC. It specifies CASSPQGFEQYF.

This clone appeared a few times. V usage is TRBV30 and J usage is TRBJ1-5; perhaps TRBD1 as D (5 bases). The CDR3 length is 14 residues. CDR1 and CDR2 (germline): GTSNPN, SVGIG (reference sequence). Deletions cut 0 bases from V and 5 bases from J, with 11 bases between. CDR3: CAWSVRAGHQPQHF. The CDR3 DNA follows: TGTGCCTGGAGTGTACGGGCAGGGCATCAGCCCCAGCATTTT.

The chain uses TRBV27 and TRBJ2-2, with TRBD1 as a possible D gene (5 bases). The CDR3 length is 15 residues. The germline CDR1 and CDR2 sequences are MNHEY and SMNVEV (reference sequence). The V end lost 4 bases, the J end lost 4 bases, and 13 bases lay between the germline ends. CDR3 sequence: CASSYLGHGTGELFF. As DNA, the CDR3 is TGTGCCAGCAGTTACCTTGGACACGGCACCGGGGAGCTGTTTTTT.